This TCR beta chain was identified in a study of blood T cell repertoires in COVID-19. The ends lost 1 base at V and 2 bases at J; junction bases unmatched: 2. The CDR3 covers 15 residues. Germline assignment: CDR1 MNHEY and CDR2 SMNVEV (reference sequence). TCRdb keeps only in-frame clones here, not all; method: immunoSEQ multiplex PCR. This table has roughly 330,000 clones, more than 70% appearing once. This TCR was recovered from a man aged 18 to 30 who had recovered from COVID-19. The sample comprised peripheral blood. The rearrangement links TRBV27 to TRBJ1-5; 7 nucleotides match TRBD1. In DNA, the CDR3 is TGTGCCAGCAGTTTATTCCAGGGGGGCAATCAGCCCCAGCATTTT. As protein: CASSLFQGGNQPQHF.